The 28 T cell receptor beta chains in this list originate from one sample, sequenced in a study of blood T cell repertoires in COVID-19. Sequenced by immunoSEQ multiplex PCR; TCRdb stores in-frame clones only, minus some. This repertoire shows 170,000 or so clones, around 83% found once; its top ten account for about 7%. Sequencing used peripheral blood. These TCRs come from a middle-aged man with active or convalescent COVID-19.

The chain is built from TRBV10-3 and TRBJ2-3, with 9 bases aligning to TRBD1. The length of the CDR3 is 15 residues. With 6 bases clipped from V and 4 bases from J, the junction kept 8 bases outside the gene matches. The germline gives CDR1 ENHRY, CDR2 SYGVKD. The CDR3 DNA reads as TGTGCCATCAGCCCCCGGGACAGGGAAGCAGATACGCAGTATTTT. It is translated as CAISPRDREADTQYF.

This chain links TRBV10-3 with TRBJ1-1; 9 bases align to TRBD1. Looked up from germline, CDR1 is ENHRY and CDR2 is SYGVKD. The CDR3 is 14 amino acids. J gave up 1 base and V 6 bases, and 3 bases lay outside the gene matches. CDR3 loop: CAIRGQGPNTEAFF. CDR3 coding DNA: TGTGCCATCAGAGGACAGGGGCCGAACACTGAAGCTTTCTTT.

V is TRBV19 and J is TRBJ2-6, with D possibly TRBD2 on 6 matching bases. From germline, CDR1 is LNHDA and CDR2 SQIVND (reference sequence). V lost 5 bases and J lost 4, with 24 bases in between. CDR3 length: 19 amino acids. The CDR3 sequence is CASSPRRGTYPVGANVLTF. Written as DNA, the CDR3 is TGTGCCAGTAGTCCCCGACGGGGGACTTACCCGGTGGGGGCCAACGTCCTGACTTTC.

J is TRBJ2-2 and V is TRBV4-2; weak D call: TRBD2 (5 bases). There are 19 residues in the CDR3. Germline V gene data show CDR1 as LGHNA and CDR2 as YNFKEQ. Trimming stripped 1 base from V and 0 bases from J, with 18 bases between. The CDR3 here is CASSQVLIGRAPNTGELFF. Written as DNA, the CDR3 is TGTGCCAGCAGCCAAGTCTTGATAGGGCGGGCCCCGAACACCGGGGAGCTGTTTTTT.

The V gene is TRBV29-1, the J gene TRBJ2-7, with D possibly TRBD1 on 5 matching bases. The CDR3 runs to 11 residues. CDR1 and CDR2 from the germline V gene are SQVTM and ANQGSEA. V was pared by 4 bases and J by 6 bases, with 10 bases between. In DNA form, the CDR3 reads TGCAGCGTTGTAGCTAGGGGCGAGCAGTACTTC. Its protein product is CSVVARGEQYF.

The gene calls are TRBV19 and TRBJ1-1, with 9 bases aligning to TRBD1. The germline V gene encodes CDR1 LNHDA and CDR2 SQIVND (reference sequence). J gave up 1 base and V 6 bases, and 3 bases lay outside the gene matches. The CDR3 runs 14 residues. The CDR3: CASRTGGTNTEAFF. CDR3 DNA: TGTGCCAGTAGGACAGGGGGAACGAACACTGAAGCTTTCTTT.

The V gene is TRBV6-5, the J gene TRBJ2-7; 8 bases map to TRBD1. The CDR3 is made up of 15 amino acids. CDR1 is MNHEY and CDR2 is SVGAGI in the germline V gene. After removal of 7 bases from V and 4 bases from J, the junction contained 12 bases not matched to a gene. The CDR3: CASTEQARGRYEQYF. DNA of the CDR3: TGTGCCAGCACCGAACAGGCCAGGGGGCGGTACGAGCAGTACTTC.

The chain recombines TRBV2 with TRBJ2-1; 10 bases map to TRBD2. The CDR3 spans 15 residues. Germline V lookup: CDR1 SNHLY, CDR2 FYNNEI. After removal of 2 bases from V and 6 bases from J, the junction contained 4 bases not matched to a gene. CDR3 in amino acids: CASSELSSGSNEQFF. The CDR3 coding sequence is TGTGCCAGCAGTGAATTGTCTAGCGGGAGCAATGAGCAGTTCTTC.

The CDR3 DNA sequence: TGTGCCAGCAGCTTGTCCCTAGCGGGGGGGCTTGAGCAGTTCTTC. Translated: CASSLSLAGGLEQFF. The chain links TRBV5-5 to TRBJ2-1; 12 bases match TRBD2. The CDR3 is 15 residues long. V shed 1 base and J 9 bases; nucleotides not matched to a gene: 5. CDR1 and CDR2 (germline): SGHKS, YYEKEE (reference sequence).

The chain uses TRBV6-5 and TRBJ1-6; TRBD1 matches 8 bases. Germline CDR1 MNHEY, CDR2 SVGAGI. The CDR3 extends over 14 amino acids. Germline trimming cut 5 bases from V and 7 bases from J; bases unmatched to any gene: 4. Here the CDR3 DNA reads TGTGCCAGCAGTCCAAGACAGGGGAATTCACCCCTCCACTTT. Its protein product is CASSPRQGNSPLHF.

The chain links TRBV7-2 to TRBJ2-3; 8 positions match TRBD2. Germline CDR1 SGHTA, CDR2 FQGNSA. V was clipped by 2 bases and J by 2 bases; unmatched bases: 6. This CDR3 spans 16 amino acids. The CDR3 DNA reads as TGTGCCAGCAGCTTATTCGCTAGCGGGTACACAGATACGCAGTATTTT. Translated: CASSLFASGYTDTQYF. Based on the CDR3 plus reference TRBV7-2 and TRBJ2-3, the full variable domain is GAGVSQSPSNKVTEKGKDVELRCDPISGHTALYWYRQSLGQGLEFLIYFQGNSAPDKSGLPSDRFSAERTGGSVSTLTIQRTQQEDSAVYLCASSLFASGYTDTQYFGPGTRLTVL.

This clone has just a few counts. This chain links TRBV9 with TRBJ2-1, with D possibly TRBD2 on 6 matching bases. The germline V gene has CDR1 SGDLS and CDR2 YYNGEE. The ends were cut back, 3 bases at V and 6 bases at J, with 10 bases in the middle. CDR3 length: 13 residues. The CDR3 coding sequence is TGTGCCAGCAGCGCTAGCGATTTCAATGAGCAGTTCTTC. Amino acids: CASSASDFNEQFF.

The chain employs TRBV5-1 and TRBJ2-3, with 7 bases that match TRBD2. Per germline, CDR1 SGHRS and CDR2 YFSETQ. With 3 bases clipped from V and 0 bases from J, the junction kept 4 bases outside the gene matches. The CDR3 sequence is 15 residues long. Here the CDR3 reads CASSSSGASTDTQYF. The DNA of the CDR3 is TGCGCCAGCAGCTCCAGCGGGGCTAGCACAGATACGCAGTATTTT.

The chain recombines TRBV4-2 with TRBJ2-3, with 8 nucleotides matching TRBD2. V was clipped by 4 bases and J by 0 bases; unmatched bases: 12. CDR3 length equals 18 residues. From germline, CDR1 is LGHNA and CDR2 YNFKEQ. The CDR3 spells CASSRQSGGKSSTDTQYF. Here the CDR3 DNA reads TGTGCCAGCAGCCGACAAAGCGGGGGAAAGTCTAGCACAGATACGCAGTATTTT.

The chain combines TRBV5-1 with TRBJ2-5; D may be TRBD2 (5 bases). Trimming took off 4 bases at V and 0 bases at J, with 13 bases between the two ends. The germline V gene encodes CDR1 SGHRS and CDR2 YFSETQ. The CDR3 contains 15 residues. The CDR3 nucleotides are TGCGCCAGCAGCGACCCTCTAGCCTACCAAGAGACCCAGTACTTC. Translating it yields CASSDPLAYQETQYF.

The rearrangement links TRBV4-3 to TRBJ1-5; TRBD1 agrees at 10 bases. There are 18 residues in the CDR3. The trim removed 0 bases at V and 2 bases at J, leaving 7 bases unmatched. Germline V gene data show CDR1 as LGHNA and CDR2 as YSLEER. DNA for the CDR3: TGCGCCAGCAGCCAAGATATAGTGACAGGGGGCGGCAATCAGCCCCAGCATTTT. This gives the protein CASSQDIVTGGGNQPQHF.

This clone was counted a few times. V is TRBV2 and J is TRBJ2-1; perhaps TRBD1 as D (6 bases). Germline V gives CDR1 SNHLY, CDR2 FYNNEI. The V end lost 7 bases, the J end lost 9 bases, and 22 bases lay between the germline ends. The CDR3 length is 15 residues. The chain's CDR3 is CASIPGITGSGEQFF. DNA of the CDR3: TGTGCCAGCATCCCGGGGATAACAGGGAGCGGTGAGCAGTTCTTC.

At least ten counts were recorded for this clone. CDR3 DNA: TGCGCCAGCAGCCAAGAACGTCGGGCAGGGGGCGCCGACGGGGAGCTGTTTTTT. It specifies CASSQERRAGGADGELFF. The chain links TRBV4-3 to TRBJ2-2; 8 bases align to TRBD1. The V gene's germline CDR1 is LGHNA and CDR2 YSLEER. The CDR3 sequence is 18 residues long. The trim removed 0 bases at V and 7 bases at J, leaving 13 bases unmatched.

The chain joins TRBV6-2 or TRBV6-3 to TRBJ2-3; the D gene is possibly TRBD2 (6 bases). This CDR3 contains 14 residues. V lost 4 bases and J 5 bases, leaving 13 bases between the germline ends. Germline CDR1 and CDR2: MNHEY and SVGEGT. The CDR3 loop is CASSFHRLGDTQYF. The CDR3, as DNA: TGTGCCAGCAGTTTCCACCGACTAGGAGATACGCAGTATTTT.

This clone was observed a single time. The CDR3: CASSQDVQGSYKNIQYF. The DNA of the CDR3 is TGTGCCAGCAGCCAAGATGTACAGGGCTCATACAAAAACATTCAGTACTTC. This sequence joins TRBV3-1 (or the pseudogene TRBV3-2) and TRBJ2-4; maybe TRBD1 (6 bases). The CDR3 is 17 amino acids. Looked up from germline, CDR1 is LGHDT and CDR2 is YNNKEL (reference sequence). Deletions cut 0 bases from V and 3 bases from J, with 15 bases between.

This clone has just a few counts. The chain joins TRBV19 to TRBJ2-3; 15 bases map to TRBD2. Germline V gene lookup returns CDR1 LNHDA and CDR2 SQIVND (reference sequence). The V segment lost 7 bases and the J segment 4 bases; nucleotides outside the gene matches: 12. The CDR3 loop spans 18 amino acids. CDR3 DNA sequence: TGTGCCAGTACCAGGACTAGCGGGGGGGCCGTTCAAGCAGATACGCAGTATTTT. Translating gives CASTRTSGGAVQADTQYF.

The chain joins TRBV7-3 to TRBJ2-7, with a tentative D call TRBD2 (5 bases). V dropped 5 bases and J dropped 3 bases, with 17 bases sitting between them. CDR3 length: 15 amino acids. CDR1 is SGHTA and CDR2 is FQGTGA in the germline V gene. The CDR3 spells CASSPVGVPYYEQYF. The CDR3 coding sequence is TGTGCCAGCAGCCCCGTCGGGGTCCCCTACTACGAGCAGTACTTC. Full variable domain (missing parts from reference TRBV7-3 and TRBJ2-7): GAGVSQTPSNKVTEKGKYVELRCDPISGHTALYWYRQSLGQGPEFLIYFQGTGAADDSGLPNDRFFAVRPEGSVSTLKIQRTERGDSAVYLCASSPVGVPYYEQYFGPGTRLTVT.

This clone was recorded a few times. V and J are TRBV25-1 and TRBJ2-6, with 8 bases fitting TRBD1. Trimming removed 6 bases from V and 0 bases from J; junction bases left unmatched: 7. Germline V gene lookup returns CDR1 MGHDK and CDR2 SYGVNS. The CDR3 extends over 17 amino acids. CDR3: CASREGQGNSGANVLTF. The CDR3 bases are TGTGCCAGCAGGGAAGGACAGGGAAACTCTGGGGCCAACGTCCTGACTTTC.

This clone is a singleton in its sample. This chain uses TRBV5-1 with TRBJ2-7, with 8 bases matching TRBD1. The germline gives CDR1 SGHRS, CDR2 YFSETQ. This CDR3 has 15 residues. J was trimmed by 5 bases and V by 2 bases; bases with no gene match: 9. In nucleotides, the CDR3 is TGCGCCAGCAGCTTAACTCAGGGGGCGCATCACGAGCAGTACTTC. Translated: CASSLTQGAHHEQYF.

This clone occurred a few times. The chain carries TRBV18 and TRBJ2-7, with TRBD1 as a possible D gene (6 bases). The CDR3 runs 12 residues. V lost 5 bases, J lost 5 bases, and 10 bases lay in between. Germline CDR1 is KGHSH and CDR2 is LQKENI. CDR3 region: CASSVQGNEQYF. CDR3 DNA: TGTGCCAGCTCAGTACAGGGTAACGAGCAGTACTTC.

V is TRBV29-1 and J is TRBJ2-3, with 11 nucleotides matching TRBD2. Per germline, CDR1 SQVTM and CDR2 ANQGSEA. The length of the CDR3 is 14 residues. With 8 bases clipped from V and 2 bases from J, the junction kept 6 bases outside the gene matches. The CDR3 is CSYGTSGYTDTQYF. The CDR3 region has the DNA TGCAGCTACGGGACTAGCGGTTACACAGATACGCAGTATTTT.

The chain links TRBV9 to TRBJ1-1, with a possible D match to TRBD1 (6 bases). The V gene lost 0 bases and the J gene lost 4 bases, with 16 bases spanning the gap. The germline V gene has CDR1 SGDLS and CDR2 YYNGEE. CDR3 size: 16 residues. The CDR3 is CASSVVGGQSVTEAFF. The CDR3 nucleotides read TGTGCCAGCAGCGTAGTCGGGGGGCAAAGTGTCACTGAAGCTTTCTTT.

The rearrangement links TRBV4-2 to TRBJ2-3; 7 bases align to TRBD2. CDR1 and CDR2 (germline): LGHNA, YNFKEQ. Trimming removed 6 bases from V and 0 bases from J; junction bases left unmatched: 12. The CDR3 totals 17 residues. The CDR3 here is CASRTRVLAESTDTQYF. DNA of the CDR3: TGTGCCAGCAGGACCAGGGTCCTAGCGGAAAGCACAGATACGCAGTATTTT.